This is a list of T cell receptor beta chains from one sample in a study of T cell responses to AZD1222 COVID-19 vaccine. Repertoires were generated with immunoSEQ multiplex PCR, while TCRdb's copy carries only in-frame clones and drops some. This table holds around 140,000 clones, over 90% found once. The sequences come from peripheral blood, collected on day 0 of AZD1222 vaccination. Every receptor here comes from an adult in good health. CDR3s include the opening cysteine and the closing phenylalanine or tryptophan. Fields, in order: V gene, D gene, clone size, J gene, CDR3 protein, CDR3 DNA. A D gene is named only where the DNA matches it firmly. The size field is filled for only some rows; it gives once, few, many or a size class.

TRBV6-5	TRBD1	-	TRBJ1-4	CASSQTGPNEKLFF	TGTGCCAGCAGCCAGACAGGGCCTAATGAAAAACTGTTTTTT
TRBV7-2	-	-	TRBJ2-7	CASSPGGGLSYEQYF	TGTGCCAGCAGTCCCGGTGGGGGCCTCTCCTACGAGCAGTACTTC
TRBV25-1	-	-	TRBJ1-1	CASSARTGNTEAFF	TGTGCCAGCAGTGCTCGGACGGGGAACACTGAAGCTTTCTTT
TRBV30	-	-	TRBJ2-2	CAWHRGVGNTGELFF	TGTGCCTGGCATCGGGGAGTTGGGAACACCGGGGAGCTGTTTTTT
TRBV5-1	-	-	TRBJ1-2	CASSLGEVYGYTF	TGCGCCAGCAGCTTGGGGGAGGTGTATGGCTACACCTTC
TRBV29-1	-	once	TRBJ1-4	CSVVQGSLTGKLFF	TGCAGCGTTGTCCAGGGGTCCTTGACTGGAAAACTGTTTTTT
TRBV7-6	TRBD1	-	TRBJ2-4	CASSSRTGDRNIQYF	TGTGCCAGCAGCTCTCGGACAGGGGATAGAAACATTCAGTACTTC
TRBV2	-	-	TRBJ2-5	CASRPPPEETQYF	TGTGCCAGCAGGCCGCCTCCGGAAGAGACCCAGTACTTC
TRBV7-9	-	few	TRBJ1-1	CASSFEGWNTEAFF	TGTGCCAGCAGCTTTGAGGGGTGGAACACTGAAGCTTTCTTT
TRBV27	TRBD1	-	TRBJ1-5	CASSLDPGGSGNQPQHF	TGTGCCAGCAGTTTAGATCCAGGGGGCTCGGGCAATCAGCCCCAGCATTTT
TRBV6-1	TRBD1	-	TRBJ1-1	CASSEAYRGEDTEAFF	TGTGCCAGCAGTGAAGCGTACAGGGGTGAGGACACTGAAGCTTTCTTT
TRBV30	-	-	TRBJ1-2	CAWRGSGTNYGYTF	TGTGCCTGGAGGGGATCCGGGACGAATTATGGCTACACCTTC
TRBV6-5	-	-	TRBJ2-2	CASSYSGQVGELFF	TGTGCCAGCAGTTACTCGGGACAAGTCGGGGAGCTGTTTTTT
TRBV15	TRBD2	-	TRBJ2-3	CATSRDYAGGETDTQYF	TGTGCCACCAGCAGAGATTATGCGGGAGGGGAGACAGATACGCAGTATTTT
TRBV30	-	-	TRBJ1-5	CAWNRRGDMSQPQHF	TGTGCCTGGAATAGAAGGGGGGATATGAGTCAGCCCCAGCATTTT
TRBV5-6	TRBD2	-	TRBJ2-1	CASSPLLAGDNEQFF	TGTGCCAGCAGCCCCTTACTAGCGGGGGACAATGAGCAGTTCTTC
TRBV28	-	-	TRBJ1-3	CASSRRDIGNTIYF	TGTGCCAGCAGCCGCCGGGACATTGGAAACACCATATATTTT
TRBV4-2	-	-	TRBJ2-1	CASSHPGGNVRFHEQFF	TGTGCCAGCAGCCATCCCGGTGGGAATGTGAGGTTTCATGAGCAGTTCTTC
TRBV27	-	-	TRBJ2-7	CASSLSGREQYF	TGTGCCAGCAGTTTAAGTGGTCGTGAGCAGTACTTC
TRBV14	-	once	TRBJ1-6	CASSQDAGVNSPLHF	TGTGCCAGCAGCCAAGATGCAGGGGTAAATTCACCCCTCCACTTT
TRBV11-1	TRBD1	-	TRBJ2-7	CASSSSIGTGNYEQYF	TGTGCCAGCAGTTCGTCGATCGGGACAGGGAATTACGAGCAGTACTTC
TRBV3-1/TRBV3-2	-	-	TRBJ1-1	CASSQGTVNTEAFF	TGTGCCAGCAGCCAGGGGACTGTGAACACTGAAGCTTTCTTT
TRBV28	-	few	TRBJ2-1	CAITTYNEQFF	TGTGCCATTACAACTTACAATGAGCAGTTCTTC
TRBV7-6	-	-	TRBJ1-1	CASSARVGTEAFF	TGTGCCAGCAGCGCTAGGGTCGGGACTGAAGCTTTCTTT
TRBV5-1	-	-	TRBJ2-6	CASSRQIGDSGANVLTF	TGCGCCAGCAGTCGGCAGATTGGGGACTCTGGGGCCAACGTCCTGACTTTC
TRBV11-2	-	-	TRBJ1-6	CASSFAQGSYNSPLHF	TGTGCCAGCAGCTTCGCTCAGGGATCCTATAATTCACCCCTCCACTTT
TRBV10-3	-	-	TRBJ1-6	CAISRGAGDNSPLHF	TGTGCCATCAGCCGAGGGGCTGGTGACAATTCACCCCTCCACTTT
TRBV3-1/TRBV3-2	TRBD1	-	TRBJ1-2	CASSPGGAGYGYTF	TGTGCCAGCAGCCCAGGGGGCGCCGGCTATGGCTACACCTTC
TRBV6-5	-	once	TRBJ2-3	CASGTPPTDTQYF	TGTGCCAGCGGGACACCTCCCACAGATACGCAGTATTTT
TRBV5-1	TRBD2	-	TRBJ2-3	CASRAGGPGDTQYF	TGCGCCAGCAGAGCGGGGGGGCCGGGAGATACGCAGTATTTT
TRBV7-3	TRBD2	once	TRBJ2-5	CASSTTSGGARETQYF	TGTGCCAGCAGCACTACTAGCGGGGGGGCCAGGGAGACCCAGTACTTC
TRBV30	-	-	TRBJ1-2	CAWSGANYGYTF	TGTGCCTGGAGTGGAGCTAACTATGGCTACACCTTC
TRBV6-5	-	-	TRBJ1-1	CASSYRGTRRTEAFF	TGTGCCAGCAGTTACAGGGGCACACGGCGCACTGAAGCTTTCTTT
TRBV11-2	-	-	TRBJ2-1	CASSPHRGPLNEQFF	TGTGCCAGCAGCCCCCATAGGGGACCGCTCAATGAGCAGTTCTTC
TRBV19	-	-	TRBJ2-7	CASSISASSYEQYF	TGTGCCAGTAGTATCTCGGCCTCATCCTACGAGCAGTACTTC
TRBV19	-	-	TRBJ2-5	CASKFAGAETQYF	TGTGCCAGTAAATTTGCGGGGGCGGAGACCCAGTACTTC
TRBV27	-	-	TRBJ1-1	CASSMDINTEAFF	TGTGCCAGCAGTATGGACATTAACACTGAAGCTTTCTTT